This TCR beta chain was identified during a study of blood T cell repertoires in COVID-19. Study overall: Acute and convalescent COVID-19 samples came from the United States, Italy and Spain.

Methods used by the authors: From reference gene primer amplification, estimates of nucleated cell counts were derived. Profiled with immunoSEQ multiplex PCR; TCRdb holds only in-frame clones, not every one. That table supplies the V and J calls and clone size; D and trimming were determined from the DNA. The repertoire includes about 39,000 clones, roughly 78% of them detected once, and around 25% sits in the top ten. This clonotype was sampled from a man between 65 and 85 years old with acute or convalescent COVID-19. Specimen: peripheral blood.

The CDR3 sequence is CASSQEVGGRGLNSPLHF. The CDR3, as DNA: TGCGCCAGCAGCCAAGAAGTAGGTGGCAGGGGGCTTAATTCACCCCTCCACTTT. The chain carries TRBV4-1 and TRBJ1-6; 8 bases match TRBD1. V was clipped by 0 bases and J by 6 bases; unmatched bases: 10. The CDR3 has 18 residues. The germline CDR1 and CDR2 sequences are MGHRA and YSYEKL.